This T cell receptor (beta chain) was retrieved from a study of T cells in localized non-small cell lung cancer. Assay: immunoSEQ multiplex PCR; the TCRdb copy retains only in-frame clones and omits some. This sample carries 30,000 to 50,000 clones, around 79% of them seen once, and the ten largest clones take about 32%. Trimming pared 6 bases from V and 4 bases from J, leaving 16 bases between. CDR1 is MNHEY, CDR2 SVGAGI, per germline. This CDR3 comprises 14 residues. The source material was PBMCs, sampled before any cancer treatment. The sequence came from a woman aged 35 to 69 with stage II squamous cell lung carcinoma. The V call is TRBV6-5, the J call TRBJ2-7; D unresolved. DNA for the CDR3: TGTGCCAGCAGCCGGACCCAAGAATTTTACGAGCAGTACGTC. This gives the protein CASSRTQEFYEQYV.